A single sample is the source of the 22 T cell receptor beta chains below, sequenced in a study of a mutant IDH1 vaccine in newly diagnosed glioma. Their cognate antigens are unknown. As for time point: week 47, end of study. Vaccine doses each comprised 300 ug of mutant IDH1 20-mer peptide, with topical imiquimod. Measured with immunoSEQ multiplex PCR; TCRdb has only the in-frame clones, and not every one. The table records some 49,000 clones, around three quarters of them present only once. The sequences come from PBMCs, collected from a glioma patient whose treatment included an IDH1 peptide vaccine. The receptor source for this set is a woman aged 40 to 49 with glioma. Some clones in this sample may be carry-over from other donors' samples.

This clone was picked up a small number of times. J is TRBJ2-1 and V is TRBV7-3, with TRBD1 identical over 11 bases. From germline, CDR1 is SGHTA and CDR2 FQGTGA. The CDR3 has 17 amino acids. Trimming at V came to 5 bases and at J to 6 bases, leaving 12 bases not matched to a gene. CDR3 nucleotides: TGTGCCAGCAGCCTACAAAAGCTGGGACAGGGGGGCAATGAGCAGTTCTTC. This codes for CASSLQKLGQGGNEQFF. Looking up the rest from reference TRBV7-3 and TRBJ2-1 gives the full variable domain: GAGVSQTPSNKVTEKGKYVELRCDPISGHTALYWYRQSLGQGPEFLIYFQGTGAADDSGLPNDRFFAVRPEGSVSTLKIQRTERGDSAVYLCASSLQKLGQGGNEQFFGPGTRLTVL.

The gene calls are TRBV6-5 and TRBJ1-6, with 7 bases fitting TRBD1. The CDR3 spans 16 residues. Germline V gene sequence: CDR1 MNHEY, CDR2 SVGAGI. The ends lost 2 bases at V and 7 bases at J; junction bases unmatched: 8. CDR3 in DNA: TGTGCCAGCAGTTACACCGCCGGGACAGAGAATTCACCCCTCCACTTT. The encoded protein is CASSYTAGTENSPLHF.

The rearrangement joins TRBV7-9 to TRBJ1-2, with TRBD1 as a possible D gene (6 bases). The V end was cut by 5 bases, the J end by 3 bases, with 10 bases between. The germline CDR1 and CDR2 sequences are SEHNR and FQNEAQ (reference sequence). The CDR3 has 13 residues. The CDR3 bases are TGTGCCAGCAGCCGGACAGACTACTATGGCTACACCTTC. Its translation: CASSRTDYYGYTF. Using reference TRBV7-9 and TRBJ1-2 for the parts outside the CDR3, the full variable domain is DTGVSQNPRHKITKRGQNVTFRCDPISEHNRLYWYRQTLGQGPEFLTYFQNEAQLEKSRLLSDRFSAERPKGSFSTLEIQRTEQGDSAMYLCASSRTDYYGYTFGSGTRLTVV.

This chain joins TRBV30 and TRBJ2-1, with D perhaps being TRBD1 or TRBD2 (6 bases each). V was trimmed by 3 bases and J by 2 bases, leaving 11 bases between them. This CDR3 has 14 residues. The germline V gene encodes CDR1 GTSNPN and CDR2 SVGIG (reference sequence). For the CDR3, the DNA is TGTGCCTGGAGAAGGGGGGACGCCTACAATGAGCAGTTCTTC. This gives the protein CAWRRGDAYNEQFF.

The chain joins TRBV21-1 to TRBJ2-7; no DNA check was done on the table's D call, TRBD1. TRBV21-1 is a known pseudogene. This CDR3 region has 13 residues. CDR3 region: CASITSRAHEQYF. The CDR3 DNA follows: TGTGCCAGCATTACAAGCAGGGCCCACGAGCAGTACTTC.

This chain links TRBV5-6 with TRBJ1-1; no reliable D call. The V end lost 4 bases, the J end lost 2 bases, and 12 bases lay between the germline ends. The CDR3 is 14 residues long. Germline CDR1 SGHDT, CDR2 YYEEEE. CDR3 in DNA: TGTGCCAGCAGCCCTGGACCGCTAAACACTGAAGCTTTCTTT. This sequence encodes CASSPGPLNTEAFF.

This clone was observed a handful of times. The chain has TRBV19 and TRBJ1-5; the D gene is possibly TRBD1 (6 bases). CDR3 length: 13 amino acids. The V gene's germline CDR1 is LNHDA and CDR2 SQIVND (reference sequence). V gave up 10 bases and J gave up 6 bases, with 16 bases separating them. CDR3 sequence (DNA): TGTGCCATAGGAACAGGGTTTACTCAGCCCCAGCATTTT. Residues: CAIGTGFTQPQHF.

The chain employs TRBV5-1 and TRBJ1-1; 7 nucleotides match TRBD1. J lost 1 base, V lost 9 bases, and 9 bases had no gene match. This CDR3 has 14 residues. CDR1 is SGHRS, CDR2 YFSETQ, per germline. The CDR3 is CATHPGQPNTEAFF. The DNA for the CDR3 is TGCGCCACCCACCCGGGACAGCCGAACACTGAAGCTTTCTTT.

In this sample, this clone turned up once. The gene calls are TRBV5-1 and TRBJ1-2, with D uncertain. The CDR3 sequence is 14 residues long. With 4 bases removed from V and 2 bases from J, the gap between germline ends came to 12 bases. Looked up from germline, CDR1 is SGHRS and CDR2 is YFSETQ. The CDR3 sequence is CASSNRGSNYGYTF. The CDR3 DNA is TGCGCCAGCAGCAACCGCGGGTCGAACTATGGCTACACCTTC.

The CDR3 here is CASSPRLAGGRETQYF. The CDR3 region has the DNA TGTGCCAGCAGTCCCCGACTAGCGGGGGGCCGAGAGACCCAGTACTTC. V gene TRBV27 combines with J gene TRBJ2-5; TRBD2 matches 13 bases. The germline CDR1 and CDR2 sequences are MNHEY and SMNVEV (reference sequence). V was clipped by 5 bases and J by 4 bases; unmatched bases: 7. The CDR3 runs to 16 residues.

The chain links TRBV4-3 to TRBJ1-6; 7 nucleotides line up with TRBD1. Germline lookup yields CDR1 LGHNA and CDR2 YSLEER. The CDR3 is 17 amino acids. V lost 0 bases and J lost 5; bases outside the gene matches: 7. CDR3 nucleotides: TGCGCCAGCAGCCAAGATGAGGGGGCGGCCAATAATTCACCCCTCCACTTT. It translates to CASSQDEGAANNSPLHF.

This chain connects TRBV6-1 to TRBJ2-7; TRBD2 might be the D (6 bases). The CDR3 is 14 residues long. Trimming left V 5 bases short and J 4 bases short, with 15 bases between. The germline gives CDR1 MNHNS, CDR2 SASEGT. CDR3 sequence (DNA): TGTGCCAGCAGTTTTACCAGCGGGCCTTACGAGCAGTACTTC. Amino acids: CASSFTSGPYEQYF.

The genes are TRBV5-1 and TRBJ2-1; D tentatively reads TRBD1 or TRBD2 (5 bases each). With 3 bases removed from V and 5 bases from J, the gap between germline ends came to 12 bases. This CDR3 comprises 14 residues. CDR1 is SGHRS, CDR2 YFSETQ, per germline. The CDR3 DNA sequence: TGCGCCAGCAGCTGGGCAGGGCGGGACAATGAGCAGTTCTTC. Amino acids: CASSWAGRDNEQFF.

J is TRBJ2-7 and V is TRBV6-5; TRBD1 matches at 7 bases. The junction had 8 bases not matched to a gene; V was cut back by 6 bases and J by 0 bases. The germline V gene has CDR1 MNHEY and CDR2 SVGAGI. There are 15 residues in the CDR3. CDR3 sequence reads: CASSVTGESSYEQYF. DNA for the CDR3: TGTGCCAGCAGCGTAACAGGGGAAAGCTCCTACGAGCAGTACTTC.

V is TRBV5-4 and J is TRBJ1-3, with D perhaps TRBD1 (5 bases). The V end was cut by 4 bases, the J end by 4 bases, with 15 bases between. CDR1 and CDR2 from the germline V gene are SGHNT and YYREEE (reference sequence). The CDR3 runs to 15 residues. The CDR3 loop is CASSPGTRGGNTIYF. CDR3 coding DNA: TGTGCCAGCAGCCCCGGGACCCGAGGAGGAAACACCATATATTTT.

The CDR3 DNA reads TGTGCCAGCTCACCGATGGGACAGGGGGAAGGTCGCGAGCAGTACTTC. Translated: CASSPMGQGEGREQYF. The chain combines TRBV18 with TRBJ2-7; the match to TRBD1 covers 11 bases. The CDR3 has 16 residues. Germline V CDR1 and CDR2: KGHSH, LQKENI. The V segment lost 3 bases and the J segment 6 bases; nucleotides outside the gene matches: 10.

This clone was seen more than once but under ten times. The chain recombines TRBV11-2 with TRBJ2-2, with 9 positions matching TRBD2. With 1 base clipped from V and 4 bases from J, the junction kept 4 bases outside the gene matches. Germline V gene lookup returns CDR1 SGHAT and CDR2 FQNNGV. The CDR3 loop spans 16 amino acids. This CDR3 reads CASSLVAGGVTGELFF. The CDR3 DNA sequence: TGTGCCAGCAGCTTAGTCGCGGGGGGGGTCACCGGGGAGCTGTTTTTT.

The V call is TRBV7-2, the J call TRBJ2-5; D is uncertain. CDR1 is SGHTA and CDR2 is FQGNSA in the germline V gene. The CDR3 length is 13 residues. V lost 3 bases, J lost 0 bases, and 5 bases lay in between. The CDR3 loop is CASSLAYQETQYF. The CDR3 nucleotides read TGTGCCAGCAGCTTGGCGTACCAAGAGACCCAGTACTTC.

The V gene is TRBV2, the J gene TRBJ1-1, with D perhaps matching TRBD1 (5 bases). CDR1 is SNHLY and CDR2 is FYNNEI in the germline V gene. V was shortened by 10 bases and J by 0 bases, with 12 bases between the two germline ends. CDR3 length: 13 amino acids. In nucleotides, the CDR3 is TGTGCCACCGTTCAGACAGTGAACACTGAAGCTTTCTTT. Translation gives CATVQTVNTEAFF. The whole variable domain, remainder taken from reference TRBV2 and TRBJ1-1, is EPEVTQTPSHQVTQMGQEVILRCVPISNHLYFYWYRQILGQKVEFLVSFYNNEISEKSEIFDDQFSVERPDGSNFTLKIRSTKLEDSAMYFCATVQTVNTEAFFGQGTRLTVV.

This chain links TRBV10-3 with TRBJ1-2, with 11 bases lining up with TRBD1. With 7 bases clipped from V and 1 base from J, the junction kept 17 bases outside the gene matches. Germline lookup yields CDR1 ENHRY and CDR2 SYGVKD. The CDR3 is made up of 19 amino acids. Here the CDR3 reads CAIKPDRGRAEALNYGYTF. CDR3 nucleotides: TGTGCCATCAAACCGGACAGGGGGCGAGCTGAGGCCCTTAACTATGGCTACACCTTC.

This clone came up a few times. The junction departs from the called germline gene at one end, perhaps through a read error. The rearrangement uses TRBV7-7 and TRBJ1-1; no definite D call. Looked up from germline, CDR1 is SSHAT and CDR2 is FNYEAQ (reference sequence). This CDR3 has 13 residues. CDR3 DNA sequence: TGTGCTAGCAGCGCAGATATGTACACTGAAGCTTTCTTT. It is translated as CASSADMYTEAFF. Looking up the rest from reference TRBV7-7 and TRBJ1-1 gives the full variable domain: GAGVSQSPRYKVTKRGQDVTLRCDPISSHATLYWYQQALGQGPEFLTYFNYEAQPDKSGLPSDRFSAERPEGSISTLTIQRTEQRDSAMYRCASSADMYTEAFFGQGTRLTVV.

The chain carries TRBV7-2 and TRBJ1-3; TRBD1 agrees at 8 bases. Germline V gives CDR1 SGHTA, CDR2 FQGNSA. Germline trimming cut 4 bases from V and 0 bases from J; bases unmatched to any gene: 8. This CDR3 spans 17 amino acids. Here the CDR3 reads CASSYLGQGYSGNTIYF. The CDR3 DNA reads TGTGCCAGCAGCTACCTAGGACAGGGCTACTCTGGAAACACCATATATTTT.